This T cell receptor (beta chain) was sequenced in a study of molecular identifiers for immune sequencing clone quantification. This clonotype appeared many times. Its target is unknown. Study-wide results and limits: Highly expanded clones may be undercounted when identical TCR molecules share barcodes.

In the sort, naive CD8 T cells were defined as CD8+CD4-CCR7+CD45RA+. Germline CDR1 MDHEN, CDR2 SYDVKM. The CDR3 runs 16 residues. V lost 6 bases to trimming and J lost 2 bases; unmatched junction nucleotides: 9. Using its own MiXCR run on the PCR reads, TCRdb lists one record per CDR3 protein. The sample holds some 41,000 distinct CDR3 sequences, around a sixth seen once. This chain joins TRBV28 and TRBJ1-5; TRBD1 matches 8 bases. This TCR was recovered from a human donor in good health. Some libraries in this study had Jurkat cell RNA spiked in. The sample was naive CD8+ T cells from blood, with Jurkat cell RNA spiked in. Subset: FACS-sorted CD8+CD4-CCR7+CD45RA+ naive T cells. CDR3: CASRPRTGSGNQPQHF. The CDR3 coding sequence is TGTGCCAGCAGACCCCGGACAGGGTCCGGCAATCAGCCCCAGCATTTT.